The entry below gives a single TCR beta chain sequence along with its context. This specimen comes from a study of blood T cell repertoires in COVID-19. Study summary: The United States, Italy and Spain provided the acute and convalescent COVID-19 samples. Sample material is recorded as cDNA or gDNA derived from T cells, B-cell-depleted T cells, or PBMCs.

The CDR3 covers 14 residues. The germline CDR1 and CDR2 sequences are MNHEY and SVGAGI. V was cut by 0 bases and J by 6 bases, with 11 bases left in between. Per the original methods: Reference gene primer amplification in the assay estimated nucleated cell counts. Generated by immunoSEQ multiplex PCR, the TCRdb table keeps only in-frame clones and is missing some. V and J calls and clone size come straight from that table; D and trimming were deduced from the DNA. The repertoire holds 88,000 or so clones, with around 79% as singletons. Material: peripheral blood. The J gene is TRBJ1-1, the V gene TRBV6-5; maybe TRBD1 (5 bases). The clonotype comes from a human donor in a cohort sampled during active COVID-19. Written as DNA, the CDR3 is TGTGCCAGCAGTTACTCAACAGGTTTGCCTGAAGCTTTCTTT. As protein: CASSYSTGLPEAFF.